This T cell receptor beta chain was captured in a study of radiotherapy plus CTLA-4 blockade in lung cancer. Turning to the study itself: For 18% of patients, objective responses occurred, and approximately 30% had disease control.

This clone was counted a single time. The antigen remains undetermined. Study-level findings and limits: According to reports, early shifts in blood T cell clones, alongside interferon-beta, forecast response most accurately. Expansion in blood of tumor-derived TCR clones was seen after radiotherapy plus ipilimumab.

TCRdb keeps only in-frame clones here, not all; method: immunoSEQ multiplex PCR. The top ten hold just under 7% of the sample, which has about 120,000 clones, 85% to 90% seen once. CTLA-4 blockade using ipilimumab, together with focal radiation, was received by patients with chemo-refractory metastatic non-small-cell lung cancer. Deletions cut 4 bases from V and 8 bases from J, with 10 bases between. CDR1 is SGHRS, CDR2 YFSETQ, per germline. This CDR3 comprises 12 residues. This clonotype was sampled from a human donor with non-small cell lung cancer that progressed on radiotherapy plus ipilimumab. The source was peripheral blood, collected from a patient treated with radiotherapy plus ipilimumab. The V and J genes are TRBV5-1 and TRBJ2-1, with D perhaps TRBD2 (6 bases). CDR3: CASSKSGDEQFF. For the CDR3, the DNA is TGCGCCAGCAGCAAATCGGGGGATGAGCAGTTCTTC.